These 19 T cell receptor beta chains originate from one sample sequenced in a study of OX40 agonist ivuxolimab in advanced cancers. Some clones are missing from TCRdb's copy, which holds only in-frame ones; the method was immunoSEQ multiplex PCR. The data hold over 95,000 clones, with around 83% observed a single time. The sample was CD4+ or CD8+ T cells sorted from blood, taken in a trial of the OX40 agonist ivuxolimab. These receptors were taken from an adult with an advanced solid tumor such as melanoma, head and neck, liver or kidney cancer.

V usage is TRBV7-2 and J usage is TRBJ1-6, with TRBD1 identical over 11 bases. After removal of 1 base from V and 11 bases from J, the junction contained 10 bases not matched to a gene. Germline CDR1 reads SGHTA; CDR2 reads FQGNSA. The CDR3 runs to 17 residues. CDR3 DNA sequence: TGTGCCAGCAGCTTAGGGTCCGGGACAGGGGGATCTACACCCCTCCACTTT. Residues: CASSLGSGTGGSTPLHF.

This clone was detected only once. V usage is TRBV5-5 and J usage is TRBJ1-2, with a tentative D call TRBD1 (5 bases). The ends were cut back, 0 bases at V and 3 bases at J, with 6 bases in the middle. The CDR3 loop spans 13 amino acids. CDR1 is SGHKS and CDR2 is YYEKEE in the germline V gene (reference sequence). This CDR3 reads CASSLGQYYGYTF. CDR3 nucleotides: TGTGCCAGCAGCTTGGGACAGTACTATGGCTACACCTTC.

The rearrangement links TRBV19 to TRBJ2-1; D perhaps matches TRBD2 (5 bases). This CDR3 contains 14 residues. The V and J ends lost 7 bases and 10 bases respectively, with 20 bases between them. The V gene's germline CDR1 is LNHDA and CDR2 SQIVND (reference sequence). In DNA, the CDR3 is TGTGCCAGTAACCGGCAGGCTAGCTCACCAGAGCAGTTCTTC. This encodes CASNRQASSPEQFF. The full variable domain, its missing parts supplied by reference TRBV19 and TRBJ2-1, is DGGITQSPKYLFRKEGQNVTLSCEQNLNHDAMYWYRQDPGQGLRLIYYSQIVNDFQKGDIAEGYSVSREKKESFPLTVTSAQKNPTAFYLCASNRQASSPEQFFGPGTRLTVL.

This clone was detected once. V gene TRBV7-8 combines with J gene TRBJ2-3; D call uncertain. This CDR3 comprises 14 residues. V was cut by 0 bases and J by 5 bases, with 9 bases left in between. The germline gives CDR1 SGHVS, CDR2 FQNEAQ. Here the CDR3 reads CASSLAPRGDTQYF. Written as DNA, the CDR3 is TGTGCCAGCAGCTTAGCTCCCCGCGGAGATACGCAGTATTTT. The whole variable domain, filled in from reference TRBV7-8 and TRBJ2-3, reads GAGVSQSPRYKVAKRGQDVALRCDPISGHVSLFWYQQALGQGPEFLTYFQNEAQLDKSGLPSDRFFAERPEGSVSTLKIQRTQQEDSAVYLCASSLAPRGDTQYFGPGTRLTVL.

The chain employs TRBV15 and TRBJ1-1; the D is unclear. Deletions cut 8 bases from V and 1 base from J, with 11 bases between. The V gene's germline CDR1 is LNHNV and CDR2 YYDKDF (reference sequence). CDR3 length: 13 amino acids. The CDR3 is CATSSLENTEAFF. CDR3 nucleotides: TGTGCCACCTCCAGCCTGGAGAACACTGAAGCTTTCTTT.

The chain is built from TRBV25-1 and TRBJ2-3, with TRBD1 as a possible D gene (6 bases). CDR3 length: 13 residues. Germline loops: CDR1 MGHDK, CDR2 SYGVNS. V lost 8 bases and J lost 6, with 15 bases in between. The DNA of the CDR3 is TGTGCCAGCGTTCCCTACACAGGGGATACGCAGTATTTT. Amino acids: CASVPYTGDTQYF. The full variable domain, completed using reference TRBV25-1 and TRBJ2-3, is EADIYQTPRYLVIGTGKKITLECSQTMGHDKMYWYQQDPGMELHLIHYSYGVNSTEKGDLSSESTVSRIRTEHFPLTLESARPSHTSQYLCASVPYTGDTQYFGPGTRLTVL.

This clone was counted a few times. The gene calls are TRBV28 and TRBJ1-1, with 8 bases matching TRBD1. This CDR3 comprises 12 residues. The junction had 4 bases not matched to a gene; V was cut back by 5 bases and J by 8 bases. The V gene's germline CDR1 is MDHEN and CDR2 SYDVKM. CDR3 protein: CASSLRDREAFF. The CDR3 DNA reads TGTGCCAGCAGTCTCCGGGACAGGGAAGCTTTCTTT.

J is TRBJ2-3 and V is TRBV7-2; 7 bases align to TRBD2. After removal of 2 bases from V and 3 bases from J, the junction contained 8 bases not matched to a gene. Germline CDR1 and CDR2: SGHTA and FQGNSA. The CDR3 spans 16 residues. CDR3 sequence reads: CASSLNLAANTDTQYF. In DNA form, the CDR3 reads TGTGCCAGCAGCTTAAACCTAGCGGCTAATACAGATACGCAGTATTTT.

The chain joins TRBV14 to TRBJ1-2; D ambiguous. CDR1 is SGHDN and CDR2 is FVKESK in the germline V gene. The CDR3 totals 14 residues. Trimming pared 0 bases from V and 2 bases from J, leaving 7 bases between. This chain's CDR3 is CASSQDSRNYGYTF. The CDR3 bases are TGTGCCAGCAGCCAAGACAGTAGGAACTATGGCTACACCTTC.

CDR3 amino acids: CASSLGAGTGELFF. In DNA, the CDR3 is TGTGCCAGCAGTTTAGGGGCCGGTACCGGGGAGCTGTTTTTT. This chain joins TRBV27 and TRBJ2-2, with D possibly TRBD1 on 5 matching bases. This CDR3 is built from 14 residues. The V end was cut by 2 bases, the J end by 5 bases, with 9 bases between. CDR1 MNHEY and CDR2 SMNVEV come from the germline V gene (reference sequence).

The chain recombines TRBV4-2 with TRBJ2-5; 8 nucleotides match TRBD2. Germline loops: CDR1 LGHNA, CDR2 YNFKEQ. The CDR3 consists of 17 residues. Trimming took 1 base from V and 4 from J; bases not matched to a gene: 11. CDR3 DNA: TGTGCCAGCAGCCAAGGCCACTCCGGGGGGGAGGGAGAGACCCAGTACTTC. It codes for CASSQGHSGGEGETQYF.

The genes are TRBV4-1 and TRBJ2-7, with TRBD1 identical over 10 bases. CDR3 length equals 18 residues. Germline-derived CDR1 and CDR2 are MGHRA and YSYEKL. The V and J ends lost 3 bases and 5 bases, in that order; junction bases with no gene match: 16. The CDR3 protein is CASSQDRVRGTGVNEQYF. In DNA, the CDR3 is TGCGCCAGCAGCCAGGATAGGGTCCGTGGGACAGGGGTTAACGAGCAGTACTTC.

The rearrangement joins TRBV5-1 to TRBJ2-1, with TRBD1 matching 7 bases. V dropped 2 bases and J dropped 9; count of bases not matched to a gene: 14. CDR1 is SGHRS and CDR2 is YFSETQ in the germline V gene. This CDR3 region has 16 residues. The CDR3 bases are TGCGCCAGCAGCTTACCACTACAGGGGAAAGGGGGTGAGCAGTTCTTC. It is translated as CASSLPLQGKGGEQFF.

The chain carries TRBV5-1 and TRBJ2-5; no reliable D call. The CDR3 is 14 amino acids. The germline gives CDR1 SGHRS, CDR2 YFSETQ. The ends were cut back, 4 bases at V and 5 bases at J, with 15 bases in the middle. The CDR3 sequence is CASSEADVRETQYF. For the CDR3, the DNA is TGCGCCAGCAGCGAGGCGGACGTCAGGGAGACCCAGTACTTC.

Only a few counts were recorded for this clone. This sequence joins TRBV27 and TRBJ1-2; TRBD1 matches 7 bases. The length of the CDR3 is 15 residues. V lost 6 bases, J lost 2 bases, and 9 bases stayed unmatched. Germline V gene sequence: CDR1 MNHEY, CDR2 SMNVEV (reference sequence). The CDR3 nucleotides are TGTGCCAGCAGGATGGAGGGGGCGGGGAACTATGGCTACACCTTC. Amino acids: CASRMEGAGNYGYTF.

The gene calls are TRBV18 and TRBJ1-5; the match to TRBD1 covers 8 bases. Germline V gene sequence: CDR1 KGHSH, CDR2 LQKENI. The V segment lost 1 base and the J segment 2 bases; nucleotides outside the gene matches: 1. The CDR3 contains 15 residues. The CDR3 reads CASSPQGQGNQPQHF. The CDR3 DNA reads TGTGCCAGCTCACCACAGGGACAGGGCAATCAGCCCCAGCATTTT.

V and J are TRBV27 and TRBJ1-2; no reliable D call. The germline V and J ends were trimmed by 4 bases and 2 bases, with 11 bases remaining between them. The CDR3 is 14 residues long. The germline V gene encodes CDR1 MNHEY and CDR2 SMNVEV (reference sequence). The CDR3 region is CASSSGSRNYGYTF. In DNA form, the CDR3 reads TGTGCCAGCAGTTCCGGGTCCAGAAACTATGGCTACACCTTC.

This clone was seen just once. This sequence joins TRBV28 and TRBJ2-7; TRBD2 matches at 12 bases. J was trimmed by 4 bases and V by 7 bases; bases with no gene match: 11. The CDR3 totals 16 residues. CDR1 and CDR2 from the germline V gene are MDHEN and SYDVKM. The CDR3 bases are TGTGCCAGCAACGTACTAGCGGGAGGAATGGGTTACGAGCAGTACTTC. Translating it yields CASNVLAGGMGYEQYF.

The chain links TRBV9 to TRBJ2-1, with 11 bases fitting TRBD2. This CDR3 has 19 amino acids. CDR1 SGDLS and CDR2 YYNGEE come from the germline V gene. Trimming took 0 bases from V and 0 from J; bases not matched to a gene: 8. The CDR3 DNA sequence: TGTGCCAGCAGCGTAGATATTAGCGGGAGGGGTAGCTCCTACAATGAGCAGTTCTTC. It translates to CASSVDISGRGSSYNEQFF.